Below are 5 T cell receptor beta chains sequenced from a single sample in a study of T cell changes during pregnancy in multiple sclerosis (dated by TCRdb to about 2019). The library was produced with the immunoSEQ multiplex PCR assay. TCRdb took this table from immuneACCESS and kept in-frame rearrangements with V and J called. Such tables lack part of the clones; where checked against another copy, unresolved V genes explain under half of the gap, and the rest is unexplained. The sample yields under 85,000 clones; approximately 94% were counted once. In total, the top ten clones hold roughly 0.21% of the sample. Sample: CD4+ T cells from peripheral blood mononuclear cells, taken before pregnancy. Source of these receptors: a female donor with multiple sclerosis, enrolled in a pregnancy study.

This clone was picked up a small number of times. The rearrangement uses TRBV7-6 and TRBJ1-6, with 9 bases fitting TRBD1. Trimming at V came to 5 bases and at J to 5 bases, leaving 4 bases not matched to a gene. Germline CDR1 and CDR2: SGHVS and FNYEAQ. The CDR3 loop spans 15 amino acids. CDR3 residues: CASSKWTGDNSPLHF. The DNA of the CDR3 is TGTGCCAGCAGCAAATGGACAGGGGATAATTCACCCCTCCACTTT.

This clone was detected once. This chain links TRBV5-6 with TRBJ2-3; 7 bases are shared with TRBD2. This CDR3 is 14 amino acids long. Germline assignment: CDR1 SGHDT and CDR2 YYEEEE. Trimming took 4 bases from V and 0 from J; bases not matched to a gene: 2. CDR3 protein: CASSVAGSTDTQYF. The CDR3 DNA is TGTGCCAGCAGCGTAGCGGGCAGCACAGATACGCAGTATTTT.

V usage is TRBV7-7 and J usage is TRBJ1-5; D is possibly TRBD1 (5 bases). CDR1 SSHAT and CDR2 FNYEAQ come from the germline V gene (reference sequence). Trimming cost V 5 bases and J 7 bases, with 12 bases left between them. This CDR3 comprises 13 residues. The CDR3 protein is CASSPGPGQPQHF. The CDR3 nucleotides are TGTGCCAGCAGCCCAGGGCCTGGGCAGCCCCAGCATTTT.

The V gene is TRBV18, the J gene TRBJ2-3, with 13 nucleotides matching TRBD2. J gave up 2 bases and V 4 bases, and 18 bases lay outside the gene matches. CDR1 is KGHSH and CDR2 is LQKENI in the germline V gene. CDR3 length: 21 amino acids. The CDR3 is CASSLTTPGLAGRTFTDTQYF. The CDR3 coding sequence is TGTGCCAGCTCACTCACTACCCCGGGACTAGCGGGGCGGACGTTCACAGATACGCAGTATTTT.

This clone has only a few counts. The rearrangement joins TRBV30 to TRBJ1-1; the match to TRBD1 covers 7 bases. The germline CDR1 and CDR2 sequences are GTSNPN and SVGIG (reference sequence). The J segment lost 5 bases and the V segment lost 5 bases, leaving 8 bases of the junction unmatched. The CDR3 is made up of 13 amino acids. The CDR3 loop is CAWGKGAGTEAFF. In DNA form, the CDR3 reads TGTGCCTGGGGCAAGGGGGCTGGGACTGAAGCTTTCTTT.